These 5 T cell receptor beta chains were all obtained from the same sample, sequenced in a study of cytomegalovirus exposure and HLA in healthy donors (dated by TCRdb to 2016 to 2017). The library was obtained by the immunoSEQ multiplex PCR assay. For the multiplex PCR, a mixture combining 60 forward primers for TCR Vbeta segments and 13 reverse primers for TCR Jbeta segments was used. TCRdb provides this immuneACCESS table in a form limited to in-frame rearrangements. Some clones are lacking; in checked studies, under half of them reflect an unresolved V gene, and why the rest are absent is not known. For this sample, the table gives some 120,000 clones. The ten largest clones represent more than 3% of the sample. Sequenced material: PBMCs. All receptors derive from a man aged 18-30 years in good health and CMV-seronegative.

The chain links TRBV7-2 to TRBJ1-3; the D is unclear. Trimming cost V 10 bases and J 4 bases, with 14 bases left between them. Germline V gene sequence: CDR1 SGHTA, CDR2 FQGNSA. This CDR3 has 13 residues. CDR3 DNA sequence: TGTGCCACCCCGCGCGGGTTGGGAAACACCATATATTTT. Its translation: CATPRGLGNTIYF.

The rearrangement uses TRBV6-6 and TRBJ2-7; 8 bases align to TRBD1. V shed 8 bases and J 7 bases; nucleotides not matched to a gene: 1. CDR3 size: 10 residues. In germline, CDR1 is MNHNY, CDR2 SVGAGI (reference sequence). CDR3 DNA sequence: TGTGCCAGCGGACAGGGAGAGCAGTACTTC. Encoded protein: CASGQGEQYF.

This rearrangement joins TRBV5-4 to TRBJ2-3; weak D call: TRBD1 (6 bases). The ends were cut back, 4 bases at V and 0 bases at J, with 15 bases in the middle. Per the germline V gene, CDR1 is SGHNT and CDR2 is YYREEE (reference sequence). The CDR3 is 16 residues long. The CDR3 sequence is CASSTGIGPSTDTQYF. The CDR3 DNA is TGTGCCAGCAGCACAGGGATTGGGCCCAGCACAGATACGCAGTATTTT.

This chain uses TRBV6-1 with TRBJ1-2, with 10 positions matching TRBD1. The germline gives CDR1 MNHNS, CDR2 SASEGT. The CDR3 sequence is 14 residues long. J gave up 4 bases and V 5 bases, and 4 bases lay outside the gene matches. CDR3 sequence (DNA): TGTGCCAGCAGTTCCCGGACAGGGGGCTATGGCTACACCTTC. It is translated as CASSSRTGGYGYTF.

This sequence joins TRBV20-1 and TRBJ1-2, with unresolved D. V was pared by 2 bases and J by 7 bases, with 8 bases between. The CDR3 has 11 amino acids. From germline, CDR1 is DFQATT and CDR2 SNEGSKA (reference sequence). The CDR3 nucleotides read TGCAGTGCTAGATTGCAGGCTGGCTACACCTTC. Its translation: CSARLQAGYTF.